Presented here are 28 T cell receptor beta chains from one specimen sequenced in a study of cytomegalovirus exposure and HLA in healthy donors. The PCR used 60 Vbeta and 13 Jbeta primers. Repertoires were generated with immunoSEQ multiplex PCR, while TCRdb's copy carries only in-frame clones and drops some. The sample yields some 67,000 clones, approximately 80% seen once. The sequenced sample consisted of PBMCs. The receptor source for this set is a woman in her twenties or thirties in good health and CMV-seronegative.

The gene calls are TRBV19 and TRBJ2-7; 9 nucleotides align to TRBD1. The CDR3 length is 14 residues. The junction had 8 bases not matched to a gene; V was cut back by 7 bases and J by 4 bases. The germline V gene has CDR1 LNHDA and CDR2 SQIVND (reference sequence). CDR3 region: CASTSGTGLYEQYF. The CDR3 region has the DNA TGTGCCAGTACCTCCGGGACAGGGCTGTACGAGCAGTACTTC.

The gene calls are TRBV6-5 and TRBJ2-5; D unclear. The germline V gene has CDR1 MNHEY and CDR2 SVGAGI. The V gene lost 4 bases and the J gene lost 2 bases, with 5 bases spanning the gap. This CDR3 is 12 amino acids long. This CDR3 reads CASSSQQETQYF. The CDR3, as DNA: TGTGCCAGCAGTTCCCAGCAAGAGACCCAGTACTTC.

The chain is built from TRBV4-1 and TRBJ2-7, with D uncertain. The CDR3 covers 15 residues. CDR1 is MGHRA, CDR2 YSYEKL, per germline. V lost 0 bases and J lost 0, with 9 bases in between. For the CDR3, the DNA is TGCGCCAGCAGCCAAGATCAGGCAAGCTCCTACGAGCAGTACTTC. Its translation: CASSQDQASSYEQYF.

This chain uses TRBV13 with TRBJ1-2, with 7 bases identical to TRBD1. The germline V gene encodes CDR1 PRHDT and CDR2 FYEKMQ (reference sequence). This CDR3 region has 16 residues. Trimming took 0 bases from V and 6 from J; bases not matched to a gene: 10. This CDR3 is CASSLGRSGGIDGYTF. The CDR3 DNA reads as TGTGCCAGCAGCTTAGGCCGATCAGGGGGAATCGATGGCTACACCTTC.

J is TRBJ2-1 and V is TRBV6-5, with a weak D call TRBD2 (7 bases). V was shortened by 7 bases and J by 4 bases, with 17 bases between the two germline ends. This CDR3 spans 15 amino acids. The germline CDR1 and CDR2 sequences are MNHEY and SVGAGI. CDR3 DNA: TGTGCCAGCACCCCAGGGGCGGGGGATTACAATGAGCAGTTCTTC. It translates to CASTPGAGDYNEQFF.

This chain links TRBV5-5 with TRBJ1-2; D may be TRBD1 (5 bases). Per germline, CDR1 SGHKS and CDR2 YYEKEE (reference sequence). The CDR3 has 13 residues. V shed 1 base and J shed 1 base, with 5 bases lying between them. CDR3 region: CASSLRGNYGYTF. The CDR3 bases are TGTGCCAGCAGCTTGAGGGGTAACTATGGCTACACCTTC.

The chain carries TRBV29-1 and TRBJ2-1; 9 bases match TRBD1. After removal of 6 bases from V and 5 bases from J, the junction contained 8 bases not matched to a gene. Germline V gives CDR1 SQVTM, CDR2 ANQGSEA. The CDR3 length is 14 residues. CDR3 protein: CSVGTGPTNNEQFF. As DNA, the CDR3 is TGCAGCGTGGGGACAGGGCCCACTAACAATGAGCAGTTCTTC.

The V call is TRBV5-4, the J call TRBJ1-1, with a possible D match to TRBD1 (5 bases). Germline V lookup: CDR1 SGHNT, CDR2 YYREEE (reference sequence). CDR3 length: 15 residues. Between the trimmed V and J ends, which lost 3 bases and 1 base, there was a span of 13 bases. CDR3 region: CASSSSGSRNTEAFF. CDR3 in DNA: TGTGCCAGCAGCTCATCAGGGTCCCGGAACACTGAAGCTTTCTTT.

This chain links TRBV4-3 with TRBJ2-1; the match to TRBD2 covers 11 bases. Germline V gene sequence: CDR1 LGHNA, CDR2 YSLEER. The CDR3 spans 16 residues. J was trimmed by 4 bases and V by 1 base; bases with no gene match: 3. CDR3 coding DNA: TGCGCCAGCAGCCAAGCATGGACTAGCGGGTACAATGAGCAGTTCTTC. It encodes CASSQAWTSGYNEQFF.

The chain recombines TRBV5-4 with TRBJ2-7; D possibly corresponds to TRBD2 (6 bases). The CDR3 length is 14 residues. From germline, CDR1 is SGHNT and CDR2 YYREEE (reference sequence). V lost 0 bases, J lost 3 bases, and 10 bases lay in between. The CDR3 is CASSLVGGNYEQYF. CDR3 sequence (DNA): TGTGCCAGCAGCTTGGTGGGAGGTAACTACGAGCAGTACTTC.

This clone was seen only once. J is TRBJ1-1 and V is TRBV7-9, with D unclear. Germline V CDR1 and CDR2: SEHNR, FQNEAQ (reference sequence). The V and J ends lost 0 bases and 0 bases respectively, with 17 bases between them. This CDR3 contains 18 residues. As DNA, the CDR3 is TGTGCCAGCAGCTTAGCCGAGACTGGCAGCCTGTTGAACACTGAAGCTTTCTTT. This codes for CASSLAETGSLLNTEAFF.

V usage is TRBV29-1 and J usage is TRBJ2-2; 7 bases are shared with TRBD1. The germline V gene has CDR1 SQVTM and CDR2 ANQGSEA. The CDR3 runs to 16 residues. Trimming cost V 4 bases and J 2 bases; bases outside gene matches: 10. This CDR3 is CSVGGSGTANTGELFF. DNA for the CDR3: TGCAGCGTTGGAGGTTCCGGGACAGCTAACACCGGGGAGCTGTTTTTT.

The CDR3 DNA is TGTGCCAGCAGCTTAGGGACTATCGGATTCGATGAGCAGTTCTTC. Translated: CASSLGTIGFDEQFF. The V gene is TRBV7-9, the J gene TRBJ2-1; maybe TRBD2 (6 bases). This CDR3 has 15 residues. V lost 1 base to trimming and J lost 8 bases, with 15 bases between them. The germline V gene encodes CDR1 SEHNR and CDR2 FQNEAQ (reference sequence).

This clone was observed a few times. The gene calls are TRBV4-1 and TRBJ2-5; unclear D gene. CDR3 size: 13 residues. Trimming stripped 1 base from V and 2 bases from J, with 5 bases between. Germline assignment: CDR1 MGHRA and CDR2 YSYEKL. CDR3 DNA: TGCGCCAGCAGCCAAGTTCAGCAAGAGACCCAGTACTTC. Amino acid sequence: CASSQVQQETQYF.

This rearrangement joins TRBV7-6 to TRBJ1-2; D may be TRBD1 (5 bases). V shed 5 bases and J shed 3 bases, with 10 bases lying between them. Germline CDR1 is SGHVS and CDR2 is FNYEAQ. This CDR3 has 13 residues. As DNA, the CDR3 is TGTGCCAGCAGCCGCCTGACAGACTATGGCTACACCTTC. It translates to CASSRLTDYGYTF.

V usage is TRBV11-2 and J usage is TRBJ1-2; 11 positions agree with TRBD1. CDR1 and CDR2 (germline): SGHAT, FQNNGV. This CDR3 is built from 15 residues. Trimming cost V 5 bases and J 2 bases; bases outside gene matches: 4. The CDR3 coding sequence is TGTGCCAGCAGCGCCGGGACAGGGGGAAACTATGGCTACACCTTC. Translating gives CASSAGTGGNYGYTF. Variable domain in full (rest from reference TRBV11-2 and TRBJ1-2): EAGVAQSPRYKIIEKRQSVAFWCNPISGHATLYWYQQILGQGPKLLIQFQNNGVVDDSQLPKDRFSAERLKGVDSTLKIQPAKLEDSAVYLCASSAGTGGNYGYTFGSGTRLTVV.

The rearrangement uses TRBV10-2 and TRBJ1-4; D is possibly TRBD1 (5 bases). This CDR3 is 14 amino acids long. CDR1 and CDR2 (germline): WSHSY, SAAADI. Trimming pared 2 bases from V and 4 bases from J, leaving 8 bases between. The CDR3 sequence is CASSEGALNEKLFF. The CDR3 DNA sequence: TGCGCCAGCAGTGAGGGGGCCCTTAATGAAAAACTGTTTTTT.

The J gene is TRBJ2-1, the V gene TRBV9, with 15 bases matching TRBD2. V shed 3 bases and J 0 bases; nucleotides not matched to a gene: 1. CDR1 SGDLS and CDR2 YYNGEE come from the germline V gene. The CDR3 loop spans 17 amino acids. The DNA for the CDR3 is TGTGCCAGCAGCGCGGGACTAGCGGGGGGCTCCTACAATGAGCAGTTCTTC. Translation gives CASSAGLAGGSYNEQFF.

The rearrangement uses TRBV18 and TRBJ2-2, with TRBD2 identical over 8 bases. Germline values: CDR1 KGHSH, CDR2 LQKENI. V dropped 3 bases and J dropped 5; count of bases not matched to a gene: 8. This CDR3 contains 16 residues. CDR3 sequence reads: CASSPTLAGRTGELFF. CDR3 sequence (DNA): TGTGCCAGCTCACCTACCTTAGCGGGGCGTACCGGGGAGCTGTTTTTT. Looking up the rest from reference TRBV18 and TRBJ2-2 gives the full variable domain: NAGVMQNPRHLVRRRGQEARLRCSPMKGHSHVYWYRQLPEEGLKFMVYLQKENIIDESGMPKERFSAEFPKEGPSILRIQQVVRGDSAAYFCASSPTLAGRTGELFFGEGSRLTVL.

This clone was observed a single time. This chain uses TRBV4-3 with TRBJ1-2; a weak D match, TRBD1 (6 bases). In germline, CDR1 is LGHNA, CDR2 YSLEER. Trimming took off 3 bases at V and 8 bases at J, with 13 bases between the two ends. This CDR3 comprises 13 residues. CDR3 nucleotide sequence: TGCGCCAGCAGCCAGGAACAGGGTGCCGGCTACACCTTC. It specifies CASSQEQGAGYTF.

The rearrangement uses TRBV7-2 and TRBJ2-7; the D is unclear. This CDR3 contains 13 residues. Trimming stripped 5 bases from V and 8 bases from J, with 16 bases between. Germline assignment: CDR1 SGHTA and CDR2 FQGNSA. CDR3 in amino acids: CASSTSSPSQQYF. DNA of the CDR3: TGTGCCAGCAGCACTTCCTCCCCTTCTCAGCAGTACTTC.

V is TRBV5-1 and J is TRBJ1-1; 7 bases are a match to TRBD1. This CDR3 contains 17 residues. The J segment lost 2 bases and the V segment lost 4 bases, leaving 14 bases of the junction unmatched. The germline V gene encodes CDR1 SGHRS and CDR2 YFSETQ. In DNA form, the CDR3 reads TGCGCCAGCAGCCCTACGGGACAGACACACTCTAACACTGAAGCTTTCTTT. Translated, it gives CASSPTGQTHSNTEAFF.

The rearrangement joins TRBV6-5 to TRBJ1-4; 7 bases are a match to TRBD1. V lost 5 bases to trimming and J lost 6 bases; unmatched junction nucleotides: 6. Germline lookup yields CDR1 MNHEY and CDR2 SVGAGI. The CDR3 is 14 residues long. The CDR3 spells CASSEPGGDEKLFF. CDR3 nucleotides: TGTGCCAGCAGTGAACCAGGGGGAGATGAAAAACTGTTTTTT.

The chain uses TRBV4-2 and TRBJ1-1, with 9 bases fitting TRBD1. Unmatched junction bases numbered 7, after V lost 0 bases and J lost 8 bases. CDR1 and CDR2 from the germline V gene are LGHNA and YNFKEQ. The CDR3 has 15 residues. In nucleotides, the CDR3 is TGTGCCAGCAGCCAAGATTGGACAGGGGCAATCGAAGCTTTCTTT. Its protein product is CASSQDWTGAIEAFF.

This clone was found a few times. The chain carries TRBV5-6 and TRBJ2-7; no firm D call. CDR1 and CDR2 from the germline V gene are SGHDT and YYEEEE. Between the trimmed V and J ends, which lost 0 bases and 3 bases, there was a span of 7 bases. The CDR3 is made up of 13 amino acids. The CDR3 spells CASSLGQFYEQYF. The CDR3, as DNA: TGTGCCAGCAGCTTGGGGCAGTTCTACGAGCAGTACTTC.

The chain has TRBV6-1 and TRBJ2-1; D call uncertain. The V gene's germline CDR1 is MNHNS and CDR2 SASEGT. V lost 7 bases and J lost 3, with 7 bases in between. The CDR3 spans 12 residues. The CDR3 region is CASISIYNEQFF. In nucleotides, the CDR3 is TGTGCCAGCATCAGTATCTACAATGAGCAGTTCTTC.

The CDR3, as DNA: TGTGCCAGCAGCTTGTCCAAGCGGGGGGTGAGGAATGAGCAGTTCTTC. Translating it yields CASSLSKRGVRNEQFF. The chain recombines TRBV5-4 with TRBJ2-1, with TRBD2 identical over 9 bases. The CDR3 totals 16 residues. CDR1 SGHNT and CDR2 YYREEE come from the germline V gene (reference sequence). V gave up 1 base and J gave up 7 bases; unmatched junction bases: 9.

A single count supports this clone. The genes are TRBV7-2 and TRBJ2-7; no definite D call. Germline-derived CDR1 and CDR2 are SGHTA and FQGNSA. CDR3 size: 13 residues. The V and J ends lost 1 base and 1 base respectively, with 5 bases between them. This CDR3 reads CASSLVNSYEQYF. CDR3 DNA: TGTGCCAGCAGCTTAGTTAATTCCTACGAGCAGTACTTC.